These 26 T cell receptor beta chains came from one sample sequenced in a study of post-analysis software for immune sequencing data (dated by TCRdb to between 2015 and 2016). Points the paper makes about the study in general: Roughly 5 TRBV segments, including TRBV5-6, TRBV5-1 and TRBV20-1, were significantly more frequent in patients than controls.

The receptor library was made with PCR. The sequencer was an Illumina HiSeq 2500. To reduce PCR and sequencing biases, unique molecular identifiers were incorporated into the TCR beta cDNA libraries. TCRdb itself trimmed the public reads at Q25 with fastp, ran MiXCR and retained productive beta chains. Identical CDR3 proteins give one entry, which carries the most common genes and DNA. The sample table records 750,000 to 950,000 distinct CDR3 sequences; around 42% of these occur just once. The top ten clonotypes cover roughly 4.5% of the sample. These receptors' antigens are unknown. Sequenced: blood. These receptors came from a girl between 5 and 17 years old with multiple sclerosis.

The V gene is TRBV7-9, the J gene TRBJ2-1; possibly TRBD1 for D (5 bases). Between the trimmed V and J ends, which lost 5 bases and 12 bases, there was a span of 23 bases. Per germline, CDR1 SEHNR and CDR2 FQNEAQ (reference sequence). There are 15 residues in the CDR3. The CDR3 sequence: CASSLTGSKWGPQFF. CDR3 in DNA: TGTGCCAGCAGCCTCACAGGCTCCAAGTGGGGTCCGCAGTTCTTC.

The CDR3 region is CASSPPGLAGFREQYF. The CDR3 DNA reads as TGTGCCAGCAGTCCGCCGGGACTAGCGGGATTTCGCGAGCAGTACTTC. The J gene is TRBJ2-7, the V gene TRBV12-3 or TRBV12-4, with TRBD2 matching over 13 bases. The CDR3 has 16 residues. Unmatched junction bases numbered 10, after V lost 5 bases and J lost 6 bases.

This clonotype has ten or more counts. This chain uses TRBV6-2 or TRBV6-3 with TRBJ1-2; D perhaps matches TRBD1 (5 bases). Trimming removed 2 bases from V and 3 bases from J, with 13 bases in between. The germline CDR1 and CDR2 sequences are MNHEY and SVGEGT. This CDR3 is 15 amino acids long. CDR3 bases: TGTGCCAGCAGTTACCCTGCAGGGAAAGACTATGGCTACACCTTC. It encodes CASSYPAGKDYGYTF.

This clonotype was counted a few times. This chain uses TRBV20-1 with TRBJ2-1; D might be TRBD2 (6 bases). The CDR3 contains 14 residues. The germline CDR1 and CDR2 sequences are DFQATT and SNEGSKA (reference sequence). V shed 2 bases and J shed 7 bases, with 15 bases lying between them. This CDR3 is CSARRRLEGNEQFF. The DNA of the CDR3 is TGCAGTGCTAGACGACGACTAGAGGGGAATGAGCAGTTCTTC.

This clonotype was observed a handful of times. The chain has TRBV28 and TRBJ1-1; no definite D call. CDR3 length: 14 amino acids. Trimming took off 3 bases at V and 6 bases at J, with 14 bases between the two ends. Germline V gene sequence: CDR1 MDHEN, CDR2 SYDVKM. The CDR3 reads CASSLIGPASEAFF. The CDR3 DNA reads TGTGCCAGCAGTTTGATCGGGCCAGCATCTGAAGCTTTCTTT.

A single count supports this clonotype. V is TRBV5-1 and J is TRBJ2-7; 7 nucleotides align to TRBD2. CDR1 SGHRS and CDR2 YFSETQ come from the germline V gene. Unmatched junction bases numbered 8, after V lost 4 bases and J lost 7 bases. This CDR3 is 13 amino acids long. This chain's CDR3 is CASSSGTFNEQYF. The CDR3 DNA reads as TGCGCCAGCAGCAGCGGGACTTTCAATGAGCAGTACTTC. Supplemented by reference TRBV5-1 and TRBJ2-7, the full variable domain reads KAGVTQTPRYLIKTRGQQVTLSCSPISGHRSVSWYQQTPGQGLQFLFEYFSETQRNKGNFPGRFSGRQFSNSRSEMNVSTLELGDSALYLCASSSGTFNEQYFGPGTRLTVT.

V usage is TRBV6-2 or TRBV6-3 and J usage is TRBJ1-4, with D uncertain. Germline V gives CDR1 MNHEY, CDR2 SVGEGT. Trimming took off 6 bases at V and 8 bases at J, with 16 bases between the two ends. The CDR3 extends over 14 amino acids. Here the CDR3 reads CASSPTGWGEKLFF. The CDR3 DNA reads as TGTGCCAGCAGCCCGACGGGTTGGGGAGAAAAACTGTTTTTT.

CDR3 sequence: CASSTLGGVYEQYF. In DNA, the CDR3 is TGTGCCAGCAGTACCCTAGGGGGGGTCTACGAGCAGTACTTC. J is TRBJ2-7 and V is TRBV6-6, with D possibly being TRBD2 (7 bases). V was cut by 5 bases and J by 3 bases, with 14 bases left in between. The germline V gene encodes CDR1 MNHNY and CDR2 SVGAGI (reference sequence). The CDR3 extends over 14 amino acids.

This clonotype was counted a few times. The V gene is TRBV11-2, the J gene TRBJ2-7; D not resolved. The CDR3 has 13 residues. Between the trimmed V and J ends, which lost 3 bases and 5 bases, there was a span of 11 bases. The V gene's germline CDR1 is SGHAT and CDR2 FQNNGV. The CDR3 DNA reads TGTGCCAGCAGCTTTTACGGAGCCCACGAGCAGTACTTC. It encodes CASSFYGAHEQYF.

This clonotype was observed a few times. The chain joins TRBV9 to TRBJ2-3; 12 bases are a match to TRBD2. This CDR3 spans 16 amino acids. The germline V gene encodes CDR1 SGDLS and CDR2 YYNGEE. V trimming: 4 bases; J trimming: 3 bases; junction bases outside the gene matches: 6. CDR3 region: CASSPWTSGITDTQYF. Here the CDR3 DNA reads TGTGCCAGCAGCCCGTGGACTAGCGGGATAACAGATACGCAGTATTTT.

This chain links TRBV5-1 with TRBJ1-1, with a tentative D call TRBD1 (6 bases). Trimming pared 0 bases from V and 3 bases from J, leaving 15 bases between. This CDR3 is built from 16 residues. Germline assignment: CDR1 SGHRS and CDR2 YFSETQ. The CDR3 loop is CASSLGRSGGDTEAFF. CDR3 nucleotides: TGCGCCAGCAGCTTGGGGAGGTCGGGGGGCGACACTGAAGCTTTCTTT.

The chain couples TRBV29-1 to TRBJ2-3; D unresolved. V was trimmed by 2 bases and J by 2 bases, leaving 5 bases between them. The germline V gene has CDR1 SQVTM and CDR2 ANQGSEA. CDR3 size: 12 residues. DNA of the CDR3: TGCAGCGTTGAAACTAACACAGATACGCAGTATTTT. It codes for CSVETNTDTQYF.

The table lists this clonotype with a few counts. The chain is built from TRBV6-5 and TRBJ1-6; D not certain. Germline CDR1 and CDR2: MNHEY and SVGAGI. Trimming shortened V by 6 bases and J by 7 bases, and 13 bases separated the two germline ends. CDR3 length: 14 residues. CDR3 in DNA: TGTGCCAGCAGAAAGACCAAGGAGAATTCACCCCTCCACTTT. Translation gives CASRKTKENSPLHF.

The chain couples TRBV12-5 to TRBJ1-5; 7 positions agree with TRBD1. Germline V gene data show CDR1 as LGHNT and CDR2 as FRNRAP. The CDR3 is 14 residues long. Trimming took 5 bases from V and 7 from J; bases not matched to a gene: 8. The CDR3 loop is CASGPTGVGQPQHF. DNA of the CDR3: TGTGCTAGTGGTCCAACAGGGGTTGGGCAGCCCCAGCATTTT. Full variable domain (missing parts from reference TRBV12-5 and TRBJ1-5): DARVTQTPRHKVTEMGQEVTMRCQPILGHNTVFWYRQTMMQGLELLAYFRNRAPLDDSGMPKDRFSAEMPDATLATLKIQPSEPRDSAVYFCASGPTGVGQPQHFGDGTRLSIL.

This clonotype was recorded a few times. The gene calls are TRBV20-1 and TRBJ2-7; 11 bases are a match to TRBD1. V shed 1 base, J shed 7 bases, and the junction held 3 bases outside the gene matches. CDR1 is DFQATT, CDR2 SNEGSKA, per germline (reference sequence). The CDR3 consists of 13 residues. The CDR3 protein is CSARGTGGEEQYF. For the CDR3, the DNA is TGCAGTGCTAGAGGGACAGGGGGCGAGGAGCAGTACTTC.

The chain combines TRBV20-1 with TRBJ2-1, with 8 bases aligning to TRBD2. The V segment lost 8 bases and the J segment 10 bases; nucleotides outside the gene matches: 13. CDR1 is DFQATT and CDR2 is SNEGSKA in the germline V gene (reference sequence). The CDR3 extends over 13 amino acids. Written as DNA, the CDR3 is TGCAGTCCCACCTCAGCGGGAGAACACGAGCAGTTCTTC. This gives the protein CSPTSAGEHEQFF.

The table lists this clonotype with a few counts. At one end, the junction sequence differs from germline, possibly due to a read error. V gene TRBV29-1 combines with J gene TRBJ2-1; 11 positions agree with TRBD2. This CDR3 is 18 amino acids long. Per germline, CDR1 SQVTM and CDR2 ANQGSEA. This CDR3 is CSVEGLAGSGGSYNEQFF. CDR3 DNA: TGCAGCGTAGAAGGACTAGCGGGTTCCGGGGGATCCTACAATGAGCAGTTCTTC.

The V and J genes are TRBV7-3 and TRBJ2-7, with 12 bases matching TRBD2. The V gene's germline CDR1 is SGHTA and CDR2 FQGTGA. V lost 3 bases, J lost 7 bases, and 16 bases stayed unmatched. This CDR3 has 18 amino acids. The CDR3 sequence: CASSLGLASGRAYNEQYF. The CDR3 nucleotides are TGTGCCAGCAGCTTGGGCTTGGCTAGCGGGAGGGCTTACAATGAGCAGTACTTC.

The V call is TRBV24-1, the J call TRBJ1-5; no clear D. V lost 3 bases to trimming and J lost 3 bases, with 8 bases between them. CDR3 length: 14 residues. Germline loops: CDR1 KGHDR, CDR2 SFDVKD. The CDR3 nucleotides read TGTGCCACCAGTGATCCCGGGCCCAATCAGCCCCAGCATTTT. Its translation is CATSDPGPNQPQHF.

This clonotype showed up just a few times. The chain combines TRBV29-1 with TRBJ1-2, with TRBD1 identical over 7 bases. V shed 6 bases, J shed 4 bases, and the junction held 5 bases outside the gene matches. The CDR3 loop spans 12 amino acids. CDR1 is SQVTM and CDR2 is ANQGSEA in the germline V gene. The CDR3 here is CSVNRDSYGYTF. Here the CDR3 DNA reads TGCAGCGTCAACCGGGACAGCTATGGCTACACCTTC. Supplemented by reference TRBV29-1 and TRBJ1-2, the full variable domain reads SAVISQKPSRDICQRGTSLTIQCQVDSQVTMMFWYRQQPGQSLTLIATANQGSEATYESGFVIDKFPISRPNLTFSTLTVSNMSPEDSSIYLCSVNRDSYGYTFGSGTRLTVV.

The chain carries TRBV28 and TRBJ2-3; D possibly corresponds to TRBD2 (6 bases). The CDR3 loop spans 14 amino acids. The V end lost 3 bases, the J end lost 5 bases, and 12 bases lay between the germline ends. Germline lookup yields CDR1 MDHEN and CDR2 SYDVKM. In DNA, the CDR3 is TGTGCCAGCAGTTTGACCCCGGAGGGAGATACGCAGTATTTT. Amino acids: CASSLTPEGDTQYF.

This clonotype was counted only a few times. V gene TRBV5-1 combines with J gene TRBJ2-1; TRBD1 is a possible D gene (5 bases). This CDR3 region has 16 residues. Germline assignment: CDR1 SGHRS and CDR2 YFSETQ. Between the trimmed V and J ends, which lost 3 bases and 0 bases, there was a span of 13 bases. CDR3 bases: TGCGCCAGCAGCTGGGGCCAGGGCCTCTCCTACAATGAGCAGTTCTTC. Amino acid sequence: CASSWGQGLSYNEQFF.

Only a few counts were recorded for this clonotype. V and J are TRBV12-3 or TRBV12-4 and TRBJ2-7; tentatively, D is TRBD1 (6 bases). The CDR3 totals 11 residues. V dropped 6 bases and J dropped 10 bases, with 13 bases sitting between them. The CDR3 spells CASSHQGIQYF. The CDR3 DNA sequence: TGTGCCAGCAGCCACCAGGGGATCCAGTACTTC.

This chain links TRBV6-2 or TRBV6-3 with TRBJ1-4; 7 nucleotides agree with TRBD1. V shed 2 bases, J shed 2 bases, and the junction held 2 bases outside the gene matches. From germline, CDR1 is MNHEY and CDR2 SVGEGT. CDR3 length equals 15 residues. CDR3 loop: CASSYEGATNEKLFF. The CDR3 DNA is TGTGCCAGCAGTTACGAGGGGGCGACTAATGAAAAACTGTTTTTT.

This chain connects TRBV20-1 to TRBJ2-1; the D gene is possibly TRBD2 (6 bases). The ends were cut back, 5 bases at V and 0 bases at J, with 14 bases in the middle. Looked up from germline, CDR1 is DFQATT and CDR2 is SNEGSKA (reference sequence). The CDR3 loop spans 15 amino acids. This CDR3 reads CSAASGLASYNEQFF. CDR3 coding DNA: TGCAGTGCTGCATCGGGACTTGCCTCCTACAATGAGCAGTTCTTC.

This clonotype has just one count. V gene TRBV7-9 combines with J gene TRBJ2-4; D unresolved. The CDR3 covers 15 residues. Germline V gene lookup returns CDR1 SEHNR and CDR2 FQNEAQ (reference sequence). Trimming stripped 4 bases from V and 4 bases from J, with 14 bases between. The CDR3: CASSSRAQEKNIQYF. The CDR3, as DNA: TGTGCCAGCAGCTCCCGGGCCCAAGAGAAAAACATTCAGTACTTC.